The 12 T cell receptor beta chains reported below all come from one sample, sequenced in a study of shared clonotypes between healthy human individuals. Repertoires were generated with immunoSEQ multiplex PCR, while TCRdb's copy carries only in-frame clones and drops some. The repertoire includes over 1.4 million clones, around 97% of them detected once, and roughly 1.2% sits in the top ten. The sequencing sample was made of naive CD4+ T cells sorted from blood. Regarding subset: CD45RA+ positively selected. Every receptor here comes from a man under 40 in good health.

The genes are TRBV19 and TRBJ2-6; 8 positions agree with TRBD1. The CDR3 is 16 amino acids. V lost 4 bases to trimming and J lost 1 base; unmatched junction nucleotides: 3. Germline-derived CDR1 and CDR2 are LNHDA and SQIVND (reference sequence). The CDR3 bases are TGTGCCAGTAGTAGTTGGACAGGGTCTGGGGCCAACGTCCTGACTTTC. The encoded protein is CASSSWTGSGANVLTF.

The rearrangement links TRBV29-1 to TRBJ1-1, with D unresolved. Trimming cost V 7 bases and J 2 bases, with 11 bases left between them. Germline-derived CDR1 and CDR2 are SQVTM and ANQGSEA. CDR3 length: 12 residues. The CDR3 sequence is CSADGFNTEAFF. CDR3 DNA sequence: TGCAGCGCCGACGGCTTTAACACTGAAGCTTTCTTT.

The sample holds a few counts of this clone. The chain uses TRBV7-9 and TRBJ1-1; a possible D gene is TRBD1 (6 bases). The CDR3 loop spans 15 amino acids. Germline V gene data show CDR1 as SEHNR and CDR2 as FQNEAQ (reference sequence). V shed 3 bases and J shed 1 base, with 12 bases lying between them. The CDR3 loop reads CASSLGGTSNTEAFF. CDR3 coding DNA: TGTGCCAGCAGCTTGGGAGGGACATCGAACACTGAAGCTTTCTTT.

V usage is TRBV28 and J usage is TRBJ2-7; 7 bases are a match to TRBD1. Germline loops: CDR1 MDHEN, CDR2 SYDVKM. V lost 10 bases and J lost 3; bases outside the gene matches: 12. This CDR3 is built from 14 residues. CDR3 amino acids: CATKGRDSVYEQYF. The CDR3 nucleotides read TGTGCCACTAAAGGACGGGACAGTGTCTACGAGCAGTACTTC.

The genes are TRBV7-2 and TRBJ1-5; no definite D call. Per germline, CDR1 SGHTA and CDR2 FQGNSA. Deletions cut 5 bases from V and 0 bases from J, with 8 bases between. The CDR3 totals 14 residues. The CDR3 protein is CASSPDPSNQPQHF. CDR3 nucleotide sequence: TGTGCCAGCAGCCCAGACCCTAGCAATCAGCCCCAGCATTTT.

This chain links TRBV4-1 with TRBJ2-3; 7 nucleotides agree with TRBD2. Germline-derived CDR1 and CDR2 are MGHRA and YSYEKL. V was pared by 5 bases and J by 2 bases, with 4 bases of the junction left unmatched. The CDR3 has 14 residues. CDR3 sequence: CASSVRDYTDTQYF. DNA for the CDR3: TGCGCCAGCAGCGTCCGGGACTACACAGATACGCAGTATTTT.

V is TRBV4-3 and J is TRBJ1-1; D is uncertain. This CDR3 region has 13 residues. The V end was cut by 1 base, the J end by 6 bases, with 9 bases between. In germline, CDR1 is LGHNA, CDR2 YSLEER. CDR3 sequence: CASSQGRAAEAFF. The DNA of the CDR3 is TGCGCCAGCAGCCAAGGGAGGGCGGCTGAAGCTTTCTTT.

This clone was counted once. The rearrangement joins TRBV6-1 to TRBJ1-5; D is perhaps TRBD1 (5 bases). V was pared by 4 bases and J by 6 bases, with 22 bases between. The CDR3 runs to 17 residues. Germline CDR1 and CDR2: MNHNS and SASEGT. The CDR3 loop reads CASSGSRKGEVRQPQHF. The CDR3 DNA reads TGTGCCAGCAGTGGGTCCCGAAAAGGGGAAGTCCGTCAGCCCCAGCATTTT.

This chain joins TRBV19 and TRBJ2-7; D uncertain. Germline V gene lookup returns CDR1 LNHDA and CDR2 SQIVND (reference sequence). Trimming removed 5 bases from V and 2 bases from J, with 13 bases in between. This CDR3 spans 14 amino acids. In DNA, the CDR3 is TGTGCCAGTAGTCCCCGTGGCACCACCTACGAGCAGTACTTC. It yields the protein CASSPRGTTYEQYF.

This clone was recorded once. As DNA, the CDR3 is TGCGCCAGCAGTGGGAGGGCAGGGTCCTACGAGCAGTACTTC. Translated, it gives CASSGRAGSYEQYF. V and J are TRBV5-1 and TRBJ2-7; 7 positions agree with TRBD2. V trimming: 5 bases; J trimming: 1 base; junction bases outside the gene matches: 6. CDR3 size: 14 residues. CDR1 is SGHRS and CDR2 is YFSETQ in the germline V gene.

Remarks on this clone: Within the sample, other DNA sequences also encode this same CDR3. This chain connects TRBV10-1 to TRBJ2-7; no definite D call. The CDR3 has 11 residues. Germline V gene sequence: CDR1 WNHNN, CDR2 SYGVQD (reference sequence). V dropped 7 bases and J dropped 1 base, with 5 bases sitting between them. The chain's CDR3 is CASTSSYEQYF. The CDR3 DNA reads TGCGCCAGCACCTCGTCCTACGAGCAGTACTTC.

The chain couples TRBV5-1 to TRBJ2-4; D might be TRBD1 or TRBD2, each matching 7 bases. Germline values: CDR1 SGHRS, CDR2 YFSETQ. Trimming removed 1 base at V and 7 bases at J, with 15 bases between. This CDR3 is built from 15 residues. The CDR3 loop reads CASSLLAGGENIQYF. CDR3 in DNA: TGCGCCAGCAGCTTGCTAGCAGGGGGGGAGAACATTCAGTACTTC.